This TCR beta chain was sequenced in a study of identical twins. Findings of the study overall: Sequences that were out-of-frame, alpha and twin-shared displayed an excess of low generation probability.

This clonotype occurred many times. Its antigen is unidentified. The V gene lost 2 bases and the J gene lost 6 bases, with 7 bases spanning the gap. The CDR3 extends over 13 amino acids. The germline gives CDR1 MDHEN, CDR2 SYDVKM. Unique molecular identifiers were present on cDNA, and template switching added a universal primer site. TCRdb reprocessed the 5' RACE reads via MiXCR and lists one record per CDR3 protein. Found here are hundreds of thousands of distinct CDR3 sequences, around an eighth of them singletons; the top ten hold around 1.5%. This sample also appeared in a second study, on yellow fever vaccine responses in identical twins.

Sequenced material: PBMCs. The chain links TRBV28 to TRBJ2-2; D unresolved. The sequence was collected from a young woman in good health. The CDR3 sequence is CASSLTLSGELFF. CDR3 in DNA: TGTGCCAGCAGTTTAACCCTTTCCGGGGAGCTGTTTTTT.